This T cell receptor beta chain derives from a study of cytomegalovirus exposure and HLA in healthy donors. The CDR3 runs to 14 residues. Deletions cut 0 bases from V and 4 bases from J, with 9 bases between. Germline loops: CDR1 SGHDN, CDR2 FVKESK. Profiled with immunoSEQ multiplex PCR; TCRdb holds only in-frame clones, not every one. The sample shows fewer than 250,000 clones, 75% to 90% of them seen only once. This clone was picked up one time. A roughly 130-subject validation cohort, separate from the 666-subject first cohort, supplied the donors. This rearrangement joins TRBV14 to TRBJ1-1; weak D call: TRBD1 (5 bases). Input material: PBMCs. The TCR was taken from a woman aged 18-29 years in good health and CMV-seronegative. The CDR3 bases are TGTGCCAGCAGCCAAGATCGAGGGACCACTGAAGCTTTCTTT. Its translation is CASSQDRGTTEAFF.